This T cell receptor (beta chain) was sequenced for a study of beta chain features in type 1 diabetes (dated by TCRdb to 2016 to 2018). Regarding the study in general: No differences in mean age, gender distribution, total cell number or subset yield were found between patients and healthy donors. Regulatory and stem cell-like memory subsets were isolated from only 8 patients and roughly eight healthy donors, whereas naive and central memory subsets came from all 28 donors. Across all samples, some 99 million sorted cells were examined, and cell number per subset correlated strongly with RNA yield. The study compared TCRB repertoires of sorted circulating CD4+ T cell subsets between recently diagnosed type 1 diabetes patients and matched healthy donors. Beyond this particular receptor, the publication reports: Because cDNA was sequenced instead of genomic DNA, activated cells with high expression could be over-represented, although the groups did not differ in activation or CD3 levels. Because small numbers of individuals were included in the HLA sub-analyses, any influence of HLA type on TCRB rearrangement was left unresolved. Naive, central memory and regulatory TCRB repertoires appeared to be more alike among patients than among healthy donors. PCR may preferentially amplify shorter templates, but because patient and control samples were amplified and corrected together, any resulting skew would affect both groups equally. Type 1 diabetes patients showed a moderate but significant shortening of TCRB CDR3 length in all four CD4+ subsets. At VDJ recombination sites, type 1 diabetes patients had fewer insertions and more deleted nucleotides, which implies abnormalities in thymic rearrangement.

The entire isolated RNA was reverse transcribed using the High Capacity cDNA Reverse Transcription Kit, and thus expressed TCRB transcripts were sequenced. Naive, central memory and regulatory T cell samples underwent deep immunoSEQ sequencing, averaging around 4 million total reads per sample. Sorted cells were lysed in RLT buffer, and RNA was extracted using DNase-treated RNeasy Micro or Mini kits according to cell number. To prevent cross-contamination, each cell subset was processed individually, whereas patient and healthy donor samples were processed jointly. The immunoSEQ multiplex PCR was used to amplify TCRB sequences from cDNA, generating 87-bp fragments that spanned the CDR3 region. Sequencing of the amplicons was performed on the Illumina HiSeq platform. The paper's data handling went like this. PCR bias was computationally corrected using synthetic template baselines, reads within Hamming distance 2 were collapsed, and singletons that could not be merged were discarded. Reads were aligned to IMGT to assign V, D and J genes, CDR3 length, and insertions or deletions at six rearrangement sites. Clonotype counts were normalized to sorted cell number within each subset before computing true diversity and Gini coefficients with the tcR R package. The overlap coefficient, calculated on TCRB nucleotide sequences, was used to measure repertoire sharing. Out-of-frame TCRB sequences from naive cells were analyzed as a proxy for the pre-selection repertoire. Held by TCRdb, this immuneACCESS table contains in-frame sequences only and omits some clones. Under half of the omission traces to an unresolved V gene where checked; the cause of the rest is unknown. V and J calls and clone size follow that table, whereas D and trimming were derived from the DNA. The sample data list 680,000 or so clones, and over 10% of these were observed just once. Clones ranked in the top ten supply around 0.022% of the sample.

From each donor, a single peripheral blood sample of 100 to 150 mL on average was drawn into heparinised tubes. Naive, central memory, regulatory and stem cell-like memory CD4+ T cells were sorted on a BD FACSAria II using a panel including CD45RO, CCR7, CD25, CD127, CD95 and CD27. A purity above 95% was achieved for all sorted populations. PBMCs were isolated immediately by Lymphoprep density gradient centrifugation and stained directly without culture. So that batch effects would be minimized, each experiment stained and sorted samples in pairs, pairing one healthy donor with one patient. This clone was observed a few times. What this receptor recognizes is not known. No quality values exist for individual bases; no much larger clone is one base distant. Trimming accounts for 2 bases at V and 8 bases at J, while the number of junction bases matched to no gene is 6. CDR1 MGHRA and CDR2 YSYEKL are derived from the germline V gene. The CDR3 covers 15 residues, taking in both the cysteine and the phenylalanine. Only the CDR3 DNA is retained, 45 bases long and in frame from the first base.

The chain links TRBV4-1 with TRBJ2-1, and TRBD1 matches 10 of the central bases. The origin of this receptor is a man between 18 and 35 years old with type 1 diabetes. The sequenced sample was naive CD4+ T cells from blood. The cell subset or site label on this specimen signifies: true naive CD4+ T cells. The CDR3 protein sequence reads: CASSQQTGTGDEQFF. The DNA is TGCGCCAGCAGCCAACAAACCGGGACAGGGGATGAGCAGTTCTTC.